This T cell receptor (beta chain) comes out of a study of identical twins. Study-wide points: The study drew conclusions from cross-sectional statistical analysis, not from following the same donors. Surplus twin overlap in beta out-of-frame sequences was less pronounced. One should note that invariant MAIT and iNKT cells could partly confound zero-insertion analyses.

The CDR3 has 16 residues. Germline CDR1 reads SGHTA; CDR2 reads FQGNSA. Trimming pared 0 bases from V and 1 base from J, leaving 12 bases between. This clonotype has just a few counts. The antigen remains undetermined. Template switching added a universal primer site; cDNA carried unique molecular identifiers. TCRdb reprocessed the 5' RACE reads via MiXCR and lists one record per CDR3 protein. Of about 530,000 distinct CDR3 sequences listed, approximately 20% were seen once; the top ten hold approximately 0.52%. These data also featured in a second study, about yellow fever vaccine responses in identical twins.

The receptor was derived from a woman aged 18-35 years in good health. Sequences were obtained from CD4+ T cells sorted from blood. The rearrangement uses TRBV7-2 and TRBJ1-1; D ambiguous. The CDR3 DNA reads TGTGCCAGCAGCTTAGCAGGCAGGTTGGGGAACACTGAAGCTTTCTTT. Protein sequence: CASSLAGRLGNTEAFF.